This T cell receptor (beta chain) is from a study of somatic mutations in cytotoxic T cells in rheumatoid arthritis. Looking at the study overall: Right after diagnosis, and before any treatment had started, patient peripheral blood (about 30 ml EDTA) was drawn.

Each population, CD4+ and CD8+ cells, was isolated by positive magnetic bead selection and checked for purity by flow cytometry. The data were produced by immunoSEQ multiplex PCR, yet TCRdb's version contains in-frame clones alone and is incomplete. The sample holds 13,000 to 15,000 clones, around nine tenths seen once. General study findings and limits: Patients with rheumatoid arthritis did not differ significantly from age-matched healthy controls in CD8+ T-cell clonality. CD8+ clonality increased with age in rheumatoid arthritis patients but not in healthy controls.

As to this clone: The antigen is unknown.

After removal of 0 bases from V and 6 bases from J, the junction contained 8 bases not matched to a gene. In germline, CDR1 is SGHRS, CDR2 YFSETQ. This CDR3 contains 15 residues. This rearrangement joins TRBV5-1 to TRBJ1-2, with TRBD1 matching 7 bases. This receptor was taken from a man aged 65-85 years with rheumatoid arthritis. Specimen: CD4+ T cells sorted from blood. The CDR3 reads CASSLVGQGGNGYTF. The CDR3 region has the DNA TGCGCCAGCAGCTTGGTGGGCCAGGGGGGAAATGGCTACACCTTC.